Listed here is a single TCR beta chain. The antigen is unknown. The V end was cut by 8 bases, the J end by 3 bases, with 20 bases between. Germline CDR1 and CDR2: WSHSY and SAAADI. This CDR3 is built from 15 residues. Repertoires were generated with immunoSEQ multiplex PCR, while TCRdb's copy carries only in-frame clones and drops some. This sample has about 38,000 clones, with 82% found just once. These data are taken from a study of OX40 agonist ivuxolimab in advanced cancers. Study background: Patients were infused with ivuxolimab every 2 weeks at 0.01 to 10 mg/kg.

Findings and caveats of the study: The work left the antigen specificity of expanded peripheral T cells undetermined. There were, on average, more expanded clones in CD8+ T cells than in CD4+. CD4+ and CD8+ T cells in blood underwent clonal expansion by week 6 at 0.1 to 3.0 mg/kg.

This receptor was obtained from an adult with an advanced solid tumor such as melanoma, head and neck, liver or kidney cancer. Sample: CD4+ or CD8+ T cells sorted from blood, taken in a trial of the OX40 agonist ivuxolimab. The chain recombines TRBV10-2 with TRBJ2-7; D remains ambiguous. The CDR3 DNA is TGCGCCAGCTTTTCTTCAGCGCAAAAGGTCTACGAGCAGTACTTC. Translated: CASFSSAQKVYEQYF.